Sequencing of this TCR beta chain was carried out in a study of CD8+CD57+ T cells in acquired aplastic anemia. Study observations and caveats: Patients and controls shared around 30 CD8+ CDR3 sequences.

CDR3 and TCR beta VDJ profiling relied on a genomic DNA template. TCRdb analysed the reads with MiXCR anew, one entry per CDR3 protein. Among hundreds of thousands of distinct CDR3 sequences listed, around 33% were seen once. Only a few counts were recorded for this clonotype. The antigen remains unidentified. Mismatch with germline at one junction end may stem from a read error. For sequencing, patients were chosen who had shown expansion of CD8+CD57+ cells by flow cytometry. CDR1 and CDR2 (germline): ENHRY, SYGVKD. The CDR3 sequence is 14 residues long. The sequenced sample consisted of sorted CD4+, CD8+, or CD8+CD57+ T cells (not recorded which) from PBMCs. The TCR was taken from a human donor with aplastic anemia. The chain is built from TRBV10-3 and TRBJ1-5; no reliable D call. CDR3 residues: CASSEARGNQPQHF. The CDR3 nucleotides read TGTGCCAGCAGTGAAGCCCGCGGCAATCAGCCCCAGCATTTT.